This T cell receptor (beta chain) comes out of a study of T-cell reconstitution after alpha-beta-depleted transplantation in children. Unique molecular identifiers were built into the TCRbeta library. One entry per CDR3 protein results from TCRdb running MiXCR on the PCR reads. In the table there are 230,000 or so distinct CDR3 sequences, 12% of which are singletons. V lost 0 bases, J lost 2 bases, and 9 bases lay in between. This CDR3 contains 14 residues. From germline, CDR1 is DFQATT and CDR2 SNEGSKA (reference sequence). This clonotype was detected many times. The chain uses TRBV20-1 and TRBJ2-3; D gene unclear. The clonotype originates from a human donor who donated a stem cell graft to a child with acute lymphoblastic leukemia. This specimen consisted of PBMCs from the stem cell graft donor, obtained from the stem cell graft. In nucleotides, the CDR3 is TGCAGTGCTAGAGATCTACTAACCACAGATACGCAGTATTTT. Residues: CSARDLLTTDTQYF.